This entry describes one TCR beta chain. The antigen remains undetermined. The data belong to a study of cytomegalovirus exposure and HLA in healthy donors. Study results and limitations: Specificity of a few CMV-associated chains for CMV antigens was verified in vitro. Usually a TCR sequence was rare, but some public TCRs were found in many donors.

Only in-frame clones appear in the TCRdb table, and some are missing; sequencing was by immunoSEQ multiplex PCR. Of about 250,000 clones in the sample, roughly 87% were seen once. V lost 1 base and J lost 3, with 10 bases in between. The CDR3 sequence is 14 residues long. Germline CDR1 reads SGHRS; CDR2 reads YFSETQ. This TCR was sampled from a man between 18 and 35 years old in good health and CMV-seropositive. The chain links TRBV5-1 to TRBJ2-5; D gene unclear. Input material: PBMCs. CDR3 sequence (DNA): TGCGCCAGCAGCTTGCTCGGGCGGAAAGAGACCCAGTACTTC. As protein: CASSLLGRKETQYF.